Shown below are 24 T cell receptor beta chains from a single sample sequenced in a study of blood T cell repertoires in COVID-19. Profiling relied on immunoSEQ multiplex PCR, and the TCRdb table lists in-frame clones only, not all of them. The table shows 100,000 to 150,000 clones, with 80% occurring only once. What was sequenced was peripheral blood. Receptors originate from a human donor in a cohort sampled during active COVID-19.

The V call is TRBV5-1, the J call TRBJ2-6; TRBD1 is a possible D gene (5 bases). The CDR3 is made up of 15 amino acids. Trimming left V 3 bases short and J 4 bases short, with 11 bases between. CDR1 and CDR2 from the germline V gene are SGHRS and YFSETQ. CDR3: CASSSGQSGANVLTF. CDR3 nucleotides: TGCGCCAGCAGCTCAGGACAATCCGGGGCCAACGTCCTGACTTTC.

CDR3 bases: TGTGCCAGCACCCAGCGGGGGGAGAACACTGAAGCTTTCTTT. Translation gives CASTQRGENTEAFF. The chain links TRBV6-5 to TRBJ1-1, with a tentative D call TRBD1 (5 bases). This CDR3 spans 14 amino acids. Germline CDR1 and CDR2: MNHEY and SVGAGI. V gave up 7 bases and J gave up 1 base, with 13 bases separating them.

The V and J genes are TRBV27 and TRBJ1-2; D is possibly TRBD1 (6 bases). Germline V gene lookup returns CDR1 MNHEY and CDR2 SMNVEV (reference sequence). CDR3 length equals 13 residues. Trimming pared 4 bases from V and 4 bases from J, leaving 10 bases between. The CDR3 bases are TGTGCCAGCAGTTACAGGGTTGGCTATGGCTACACCTTC. Protein sequence: CASSYRVGYGYTF.

The rearrangement uses TRBV5-5 and TRBJ2-5; the match to TRBD2 covers 8 bases. V shed 4 bases, J shed 5 bases, and the junction held 7 bases outside the gene matches. Germline CDR1 is SGHKS and CDR2 is YYEKEE (reference sequence). The CDR3 is 14 amino acids. CDR3 nucleotide sequence: TGTGCCAGCAGCCCCGGGGGGGCCCGGGAGACCCAGTACTTC. Amino acid sequence: CASSPGGARETQYF.

The chain links TRBV2 to TRBJ2-1; 11 bases line up with TRBD2. Per the germline V gene, CDR1 is SNHLY and CDR2 is FYNNEI. V shed 6 bases and J 15 bases; nucleotides not matched to a gene: 10. The CDR3 has 13 residues. The DNA for the CDR3 is TGTGCCAGCAGACTGACTAGCGGGGAGGGTCCGTTCTTC. This gives the protein CASRLTSGEGPFF.

V gene TRBV6-4 combines with J gene TRBJ2-1; 12 bases are a match to TRBD2. The CDR3 totals 15 residues. V trimming: 6 bases; J trimming: 3 bases; junction bases outside the gene matches: 3. Per germline, CDR1 MRHNA and CDR2 SNTAGT. The CDR3 region is CASSWTSGDYNEQFF. CDR3 coding DNA: TGTGCCAGCAGCTGGACTAGCGGGGACTACAATGAGCAGTTCTTC.

The chain employs TRBV7-2 and TRBJ2-2, with D maybe TRBD2 (6 bases). V was trimmed by 1 base and J by 7 bases, leaving 16 bases between them. CDR1 is SGHTA and CDR2 is FQGNSA in the germline V gene. The CDR3 spans 16 residues. Here the CDR3 reads CASSLGGPTRYGELFF. The CDR3 DNA sequence: TGTGCCAGCAGCTTAGGAGGACCGACTAGGTACGGGGAGCTGTTTTTT.

Notes on this clone: The same CDR3 also results from other DNA sequences found in this sample. This chain links TRBV9 with TRBJ2-3; 10 bases fit TRBD2. The CDR3 extends over 16 amino acids. Germline V lookup: CDR1 SGDLS, CDR2 YYNGEE. Trimming took 0 bases from V and 1 from J; bases not matched to a gene: 2. CDR3 in DNA: TGTGCCAGCAGCGTAGGGCTAGCGGGGGGCACAGATACGCAGTATTTT. As protein: CASSVGLAGGTDTQYF.

This clone turned up a few times. The gene calls are TRBV19 and TRBJ2-1; perhaps TRBD2 as D (5 bases). The CDR3 is 16 residues long. CDR1 is LNHDA and CDR2 is SQIVND in the germline V gene (reference sequence). V was trimmed by 5 bases and J by 6 bases, leaving 20 bases between them. The CDR3 DNA reads TGTGCCAGTAGTCTGCACACTAGTACTCTGCGCAATGAGCAGTTCTTC. Residues: CASSLHTSTLRNEQFF.

CDR3 bases: TGTGCCAGCACCTTATCGGCCGGGACAGGGGCCAATCAGCCCCAGCATTTT. Encoded protein: CASTLSAGTGANQPQHF. This rearrangement joins TRBV2 to TRBJ1-5, with 10 bases aligning to TRBD1. Trimming took 7 bases from V and 3 from J; bases not matched to a gene: 12. In germline, CDR1 is SNHLY, CDR2 FYNNEI. The CDR3 spans 17 residues.

About this clone: One end of the junction fails to match germline, which may point to a read error. The chain uses TRBV7-7 and TRBJ2-7, with a possible D match to TRBD2 (5 bases). Per the germline V gene, CDR1 is SSHAT and CDR2 is FNYEAQ (reference sequence). The CDR3 extends over 20 amino acids. The CDR3 loop is CASSPQTLEAADTSAYEQYF. CDR3 coding DNA: TGTGCTAGCAGCCCCCAGACTTTGGAGGCCGCAGACACCTCAGCCTACGAGCAGTACTTC.

This clone was recorded only once. This chain joins TRBV7-9 and TRBJ1-4, with D unclear. The germline V gene encodes CDR1 SEHNR and CDR2 FQNEAQ (reference sequence). The CDR3 consists of 15 residues. V was pared by 0 bases and J by 5 bases, with 10 bases between. In DNA form, the CDR3 reads TGTGCCAGCAGCTTAGCGTTACAGAGAAATGAAAAACTGTTTTTT. It yields the protein CASSLALQRNEKLFF.

The chain uses TRBV7-2 and TRBJ2-6; D unclear. This CDR3 is 14 amino acids long. The V end lost 0 bases, the J end lost 4 bases, and 4 bases lay between the germline ends. The germline V gene has CDR1 SGHTA and CDR2 FQGNSA. CDR3 nucleotides: TGTGCCAGCAGCTTAGCCCAGGGGGCCAACGTCCTGACTTTC. Translating gives CASSLAQGANVLTF.

The rearrangement joins TRBV28 to TRBJ2-7, with 7 bases matching TRBD1. Germline V CDR1 and CDR2: MDHEN, SYDVKM. The CDR3 runs 17 residues. J lost 0 bases, V lost 6 bases, and 14 bases had no gene match. CDR3 amino acids: CASRYTPGQPLSYEQYF. For the CDR3, the DNA is TGTGCCAGCAGGTATACCCCGGGACAGCCCCTCTCCTACGAGCAGTACTTC.

Of note for this clone: The junction does not match germline at one end; this may be a read error. This chain uses TRBV6-5 with TRBJ2-3, with 9 bases aligning to TRBD1. Germline values: CDR1 MNHEY, CDR2 SVGAGI. This CDR3 comprises 13 residues. DNA of the CDR3: TGTGCCAGCAGACCCGGAATGAGGGACAGGGTGGATTTT. Translation gives CASRPGMRDRVDF.

The rearrangement uses TRBV28 and TRBJ1-1; TRBD1 aligns across 7 bases. Unmatched junction bases numbered 6, after V lost 6 bases and J lost 2 bases. Germline V gene data show CDR1 as MDHEN and CDR2 as SYDVKM. This CDR3 comprises 14 residues. For the CDR3, the DNA is TGTGCCAGCAGACTGGGACAGTCAAACACTGAAGCTTTCTTT. This codes for CASRLGQSNTEAFF. Full variable domain (outside the CDR3, taken from reference TRBV28 and TRBJ1-1): DVKVTQSSRYLVKRTGEKVFLECVQDMDHENMFWYRQDPGLGLRLIYFSYDVKMKEKGDIPEGYSVSREKKERFSLILESASTNQTSMYLCASRLGQSNTEAFFGQGTRLTVV.

The CDR3 DNA reads as TGCGCCAGCAGCTTGAGCCCCGGGCAGACGGGAACTGAAGCTTTCTTT. Translating gives CASSLSPGQTGTEAFF. The rearrangement joins TRBV5-1 to TRBJ1-1; no reliable D call. V was pared by 1 base and J by 5 bases, with 18 bases between. Germline CDR1 and CDR2: SGHRS and YFSETQ. The CDR3 runs 16 residues. Using reference TRBV5-1 and TRBJ1-1 for the parts outside the CDR3, the full variable domain is KAGVTQTPRYLIKTRGQQVTLSCSPISGHRSVSWYQQTPGQGLQFLFEYFSETQRNKGNFPGRFSGRQFSNSRSEMNVSTLELGDSALYLCASSLSPGQTGTEAFFGQGTRLTVV.

The V call is TRBV28, the J call TRBJ1-6; D is unclear. The V and J ends lost 5 bases and 1 base respectively, with 12 bases between them. The CDR3 sequence is 16 residues long. The germline V gene has CDR1 MDHEN and CDR2 SYDVKM. The CDR3 nucleotides read TGTGCCAGCAGTCCGACAAGGCCTTCCTATAATTCACCCCTCCACTTT. This encodes CASSPTRPSYNSPLHF.

This rearrangement joins TRBV6-6 to TRBJ1-4; D is perhaps TRBD1 (6 bases). The V end lost 5 bases, the J end lost 8 bases, and 18 bases lay between the germline ends. The CDR3 runs to 15 residues. Germline CDR1 reads MNHNY; CDR2 reads SVGAGI (reference sequence). In DNA form, the CDR3 reads TGTGCCAGCAGTAAGGAGACAGGATCGGGGGAAAAACTGTTTTTT. It specifies CASSKETGSGEKLFF.

The rearrangement links TRBV9 to TRBJ1-2; weak D call: TRBD1 (5 bases). The V end was cut by 2 bases, the J end by 8 bases, with 16 bases between. Germline CDR1 SGDLS, CDR2 YYNGEE. The CDR3 is 14 residues long. The CDR3 spells CASSVDSGRVGYTF. For the CDR3, the DNA is TGTGCCAGCAGCGTCGATAGCGGCAGGGTGGGCTACACCTTC.

The chain uses TRBV5-1 and TRBJ2-2; the match to TRBD2 covers 9 bases. CDR1 is SGHRS, CDR2 YFSETQ, per germline. The ends lost 5 bases at V and 4 bases at J; junction bases unmatched: 12. The CDR3 contains 17 residues. In nucleotides, the CDR3 is TGCGCCAGCAGAGCGTCTATGACTAGCGGCCCCACCGGGGAGCTGTTTTTT. Its protein is CASRASMTSGPTGELFF.

The CDR3 is CASSRLGTGDLEQYF. DNA of the CDR3: TGTGCCAGCAGCCGACTTGGGACAGGGGATCTAGAGCAGTACTTC. V gene TRBV6-5 combines with J gene TRBJ2-7; 10 positions agree with TRBD1. CDR3 length: 15 residues. V lost 6 bases, J lost 7 bases, and 12 bases stayed unmatched. Germline loops: CDR1 MNHEY, CDR2 SVGAGI.

J is TRBJ2-2 and V is TRBV28; D remains ambiguous. There are 16 residues in the CDR3. Germline CDR1 reads MDHEN; CDR2 reads SYDVKM. Trimming removed 8 bases at V and 0 bases at J, with 16 bases between. CDR3 region: CASARMESANTGELFF. The DNA of the CDR3 is TGTGCCAGCGCTAGAATGGAAAGCGCGAACACCGGGGAGCTGTTTTTT.

This chain joins TRBV19 and TRBJ2-2, with 9 nucleotides matching TRBD2. The CDR3 length is 16 residues. CDR1 is LNHDA, CDR2 SQIVND, per germline (reference sequence). V was pared by 3 bases and J by 4 bases, with 6 bases of the junction left unmatched. The CDR3 protein is CASSIGAGGSTGELFF. CDR3 bases: TGTGCCAGTAGTATTGGCGCGGGGGGGAGCACCGGGGAGCTGTTTTTT.